This T cell receptor (beta chain) was captured by sequencing in a study of cytomegalovirus exposure and HLA in healthy donors (dated by TCRdb to 2017 to 2019). For the study in its entirety: According to a later analysis, one platform produced both the 120 validation repertoires and the 730 or so repertoires of the first cohort. The study aimed to test whether cataloging public T cell receptors could reveal signatures of past pathogen exposure. In addition to the first cohort of around 670 subjects, a separate validation cohort of 120 different subjects was used. High-throughput TCR immunosequencing, statistical association of individual TCRs with disease status, and machine learning were combined to predict cytomegalovirus infection status. The paper as a whole reports these results and caveats: The study listed over 150 TCR beta chains as associated with cytomegalovirus. The authors suggested that the approach could potentially be generalized to other disease states and immunological phenotypes. Three of the identified cytomegalovirus-associated TCR beta chains were confirmed in vitro to be specific for cytomegalovirus antigens. All 130 or so repertoires were used to score co-occurrence in the validation cohort in a later analysis, because that analysis had no HLA typing for the cohort. Across donors, most TCR sequences were observed very rarely, whereas some public TCRs were present in many individuals. In both the original and validation cohorts, the classifier was reported to diagnose cytomegalovirus status with high specificity and sensitivity. A later analysis found that TCRs clustered in the first cohort also tended to co-occur in the 95 to 150 validation repertoires, with more than 90% of cluster scores above 0.

The germline V gene (reference sequence) gives CDR1 as GTSNPN and CDR2 as SVGIG. V and J lose 0 bases and 8 bases, and a span of 17 bases separates them. From its cysteine to its phenylalanine, the CDR3 spans 15 amino acids. The retained sequence is limited to the CDR3, 45 bases, with the frame set at the first base. The library was generated by the immunoSEQ multiplex PCR assay. As for how the authors treated the data: To diagnose cytomegalovirus status from the catalog of TCR beta chain sequences, a statistical classification framework was built. As stored in TCRdb, this immuneACCESS dataset retains in-frame rearrangements with V and J assigned. A fraction of the clones does not appear; measured against another copy, unresolved V genes explain less than half of the discrepancy, and the remainder lacks a known reason. D and trimming come from the DNA, and the V and J calls and clone size come from that table. The sample yields about 150,000 clones; approximately 86% were counted once. 2% to 2.5% of the sample is held by the ten biggest clonotypes.

Separate from the roughly 700-subject first cohort, the validation cohort of 120 subjects was the group to which the donors belonged. As for this clone: No cognate antigen has been identified for it. No quality values exist for individual bases; no much larger clone is one base distant.

Sequenced sample: PBMCs. The clonotype comes from a human donor in good health. The chain is encoded by TRBV30 joined to TRBJ2-1; TRBD2 is possibly the D segment (5 matching bases). The CDR3: CAWSVKEVVKDEQFF. The DNA reads as follows: TGTGCCTGGAGTGTAAAGGAGGTGGTTAAGGATGAGCAGTTCTTC.